This is a list of T cell receptor beta chains from one sample in a study of cytomegalovirus exposure and HLA in healthy donors. Sequencing was performed with immunoSEQ multiplex PCR; in TCRdb, only in-frame clones are kept and a portion is missing. The sample yields about 120,000 clones, 76% seen once. The sequencing sample was made of PBMCs. These receptors came from a man aged 25 to 45 in good health and CMV-seropositive. Both conserved end residues are part of each CDR3. The D gene is left open where the match is weak. The size of a clone is reported for some rows only, either as once, few or many, or as a class for expanded clones.

j_call clone_size d_call v_call cdr3_nt cdr3_aa
TRBJ2-7 NA TRBD2 TRBV4-3 TGCGCCAGCAGCCTAAAGCGGGGGGCCGACCTCTACGAGCAGTACTTC CASSLKRGADLYEQYF
TRBJ1-4 NA NA TRBV9 TGTGCCAGCAGCCCAAACGGTATGACTAATGAAAAACTGTTTTTT CASSPNGMTNEKLFF
TRBJ2-1 NA NA TRBV27 TGTGCCAGCAGTTTAGGCGGGGAGAATGAGCAGTTCTTC CASSLGGENEQFF
TRBJ2-7 NA NA TRBV10-3 TGTGCCATCACAGAGCCCGGGAGCTCCTACGAGCAGTACTTC CAITEPGSSYEQYF
TRBJ1-4 NA TRBD1 TRBV4-1 TGCGCCAGCAGCCTCACAGGGGGCAGTGGTGAAAAACTGTTTTTT CASSLTGGSGEKLFF
TRBJ2-4 few TRBD2 TRBV2 TGTGCCAGCAGTGATGCTAGCGGGGCGGCAAACATTCAGTACTTC CASSDASGAANIQYF
TRBJ1-5 NA TRBD1 TRBV28 TGTGCCAGCACAACAGGGGGCGTAGGGTATAGCAATCAGCCCCAGCATTTT CASTTGGVGYSNQPQHF
TRBJ2-7 NA TRBD2 TRBV28 TGTGCCAGCAGTTCTAGCGGGGGGGCAGCTTACGAGCAGTACTTC CASSSSGGAAYEQYF
TRBJ1-5 NA TRBD1 TRBV30 TGTGCCTGGCGGACAGGGAGGATGTGGCATTTT CAWRTGRMWHF
TRBJ1-2 few TRBD1 TRBV13 TGTGCCAGCAGCCAAGGGACAGGGAGAGCTAACTATGGCTACACCTTC CASSQGTGRANYGYTF
TRBJ2-2 NA NA TRBV11-2 TGTGCCAGCAGATTAGGGGGCGGGGGCTGGACCGGGGAGCTGTTTTTT CASRLGGGGWTGELFF
TRBJ2-7 NA NA TRBV4-1 TGCGCCAGCAGCCAAGACGGGACCGGGGGTTACGAGCAGTACTTC CASSQDGTGGYEQYF
TRBJ2-1 NA TRBD1 TRBV18 TGTGCCAGCTCACCACCCGGGACAGGGGATGAGCAGTTCTTC CASSPPGTGDEQFF
TRBJ1-2 NA NA TRBV28 TGTGCCAGCAGTCAACAGGGTATTAGCTATGGCTACACCTTC CASSQQGISYGYTF
TRBJ2-5 NA NA TRBV28 TGTGCCAGCAATCGAGCCCCGGGACAACAAGAGACCCAGTACTTC CASNRAPGQQETQYF
TRBJ1-1 NA NA TRBV18 TGTGCCAGCTCACCAGGGGCTGGGGACACTGAAGCTTTCTTT CASSPGAGDTEAFF
TRBJ2-1 NA NA TRBV11-2 TGTGCCAGCAGCTCGTTCCCATCTCAGGAGCAGTTCTTC CASSSFPSQEQFF
TRBJ2-5 NA TRBD1 TRBV9 TGTGCCAGCAGCGTAGGACAGGGGAATCAAGAGACCCAGTACTTC CASSVGQGNQETQYF
TRBJ2-7 NA NA TRBV28 TGTGCCAGCAGATCCCGACGGGAATCACTCTACGAGCAGTACTTC CASRSRRESLYEQYF
TRBJ2-7 NA TRBD2 TRBV6-4 TGTGCCAGCCCGGGGGGGTTATCCTACGAGCAGTACTTC CASPGGLSYEQYF
TRBJ2-5 NA TRBD2 TRBV5-4 TGTGCCAGCAGCCCTGGTGCCTCTAGCGGGGCTATGGAGACCCAGTACTTC CASSPGASSGAMETQYF
TRBJ2-5 NA TRBD1 TRBV7-2 TGTGCCAGCAGCTTGACAGGGCTGGGAGAGACCCAGTACTTC CASSLTGLGETQYF
TRBJ1-4 NA TRBD1 TRBV19 TGTGCCAGTAGTATGCCGACCTCCGGGACAGGTGAAAAACTGTTTTTT CASSMPTSGTGEKLFF
TRBJ2-3 NA TRBD1 TRBV7-2 TGTGCCAGCAGCTTAGTACAGGGGAGCACAGATACGCAGTATTTT CASSLVQGSTDTQYF
TRBJ2-4 NA NA TRBV1 TGCACCAGCAGCCCACAGCGGGGGGGCCTCGCCAAAAACATTCAGTACTTC CTSSPQRGGLAKNIQYF
TRBJ1-2 NA NA TRBV10-3 TGTGCCATCAGTGAGTCGAGGGACTATGGCTACACCTTC CAISESRDYGYTF
TRBJ2-1 NA TRBD1 TRBV4-1 TGCGCCAGCAGCCTAAACCGGGACAGGTACAATGAGCAGTTCTTC CASSLNRDRYNEQFF
TRBJ1-1 NA NA TRBV14 TGTGCCAGCAGCCTACAGCTGAACACTGAAGCTTTCTTT CASSLQLNTEAFF
TRBJ1-3 NA TRBD1 TRBV15 TGTGCCACCAGCGTTAACAGGGGGCGCGTTGGAAACACCATATATTTT CATSVNRGRVGNTIYF
TRBJ2-3 NA TRBD2 TRBV11-3 TGTGCCAGCAGCTTAGCTCCACCGGGACTATTTGCAGATACGCAGTATTTT CASSLAPPGLFADTQYF
TRBJ1-6 NA TRBD1 TRBV30 TGTGCCTGGAGGGACAGGGGAGGTAATTCACCCCTCCACTTT CAWRDRGGNSPLHF
TRBJ2-3 NA TRBD2 TRBV2 TGTGCCAGCAGTGAAGGAAGGGCGGGGGGGGCGAATACGCAGTATTTT CASSEGRAGGANTQYF
TRBJ1-2 NA TRBD1 TRBV19 TGTGCCAGTAGTATAGAGGGACAGGGCTACGGCTACACCTTC CASSIEGQGYGYTF
TRBJ1-1 NA NA TRBV15 TGTGCCACCAGCGTCTTAGGGACTAGTGAAGCTTTCTTT CATSVLGTSEAFF
TRBJ1-2 once NA TRBV6-6 TGTGCCAGCAGTTACGCTGGCCCGGGGGGCTACACCTTC CASSYAGPGGYTF
TRBJ1-5 few NA TRBV28 TGTGCCAGCAGTTCCTGGGCCTCCCGGGGGCCCCAGCATTTT CASSSWASRGPQHF
TRBJ1-1 NA NA TRBV5-1 TGCGCCAGCAGCTCCCCGGACATCACTGAAGCTTTCTTT CASSSPDITEAFF
TRBJ2-2 NA TRBD2 TRBV6-5 TGTGCCACTACTAGCGGGGTCGATACCGGGGAGCTGTTTTTT CATTSGVDTGELFF
TRBJ1-2 NA TRBD1 TRBV27 TGTGCCAGCAGTTTATCCGGATTCGGGACAGACTATGGCTACACCTTC CASSLSGFGTDYGYTF
TRBJ1-5 NA TRBD1 TRBV19 TGTGCCAGTAGTATACAGGGGGCACTGCCCCAGCATTTT CASSIQGALPQHF
TRBJ2-7 NA NA TRBV27 TGTGCCAGCAGTTTAAGGGCCGCAGGGTACGAGCAGTACTTC CASSLRAAGYEQYF
TRBJ2-5 once TRBD2 TRBV6-5 TGTGCCAGCAGTTTAGAGCGGGGGCGGGAGACCCAGTACTTC CASSLERGRETQYF
TRBJ1-2 NA TRBD1 TRBV4-1 TGCGCCAGCAGCCAAGACGGGACAGGGCGATGGGGCTACACCTTC CASSQDGTGRWGYTF
TRBJ1-2 NA TRBD1 TRBV19 TGTGCCAGTAGCCCCCGGGACAGCAATAACTATGGCTACACCTTC CASSPRDSNNYGYTF
TRBJ2-3 few NA TRBV6-4 TGTGCCAGCAGTGACTCGATAGACACAGATACGCAGTATTTT CASSDSIDTDTQYF
TRBJ2-7 NA NA TRBV14 TGTGCCAGCAGCCAAACCCAGCGGGTTGAGGCCTACGAGCAGTACTTC CASSQTQRVEAYEQYF